Listed below are T cell receptor beta chains from one sample, sequenced in a study. TCRdb re-called the 5' RACE reads with MiXCR, one entry per CDR3 protein. The data hold about 57,000 distinct CDR3 sequences, with 26% observed a single time. The sample consisted of tumor-infiltrating Tregs sorted from the breast tumor. These receptors were obtained from a female donor with breast cancer. Each CDR3 is given without its conserved first and last residue. Fields, in order: V gene, D gene, clone size, J gene, CDR3 protein. A D gene is named only where the DNA matches it firmly. The size of a clone is reported for some rows only, either as once, few or many, or as a class for expanded clones.

V: TRBV6-2/TRBV6-3
D: TRBD2
size: many
J: TRBJ2-1
CDR3: ASSSGLAGGDEQF

V: TRBV15
D: TRBD1
size: many
J: TRBJ1-2
CDR3: ATSTGTGGTYGYT

V: TRBV12-3/TRBV12-4
D: NA
size: few
J: TRBJ2-4
CDR3: ASSFSGAKNIQY

V: TRBV20-1
D: NA
size: NA
J: TRBJ1-2
CDR3: SAGGSDNYGYT

V: TRBV5-1
D: TRBD1
size: many
J: TRBJ1-6
CDR3: ASRRGQGRNSPLH

V: TRBV12-3/TRBV12-4
D: NA
size: few
J: TRBJ1-2
CDR3: ASSPGGYGYT

V: TRBV20-1
D: NA
size: few
J: TRBJ1-6
CDR3: SARDLRGSNSPLH

V: TRBV6-5
D: NA
size: few
J: TRBJ1-2
CDR3: ASSSRGISGYT

V: TRBV2
D: NA
size: NA
J: TRBJ2-5
CDR3: ASSRETQY

V: TRBV5-1
D: NA
size: many
J: TRBJ2-3
CDR3: ASSHRTGTDTQY

V: TRBV9
D: TRBD1
size: few
J: TRBJ1-2
CDR3: ASSVDGQGNGYT

V: TRBV6-2/TRBV6-3
D: NA
size: many
J: TRBJ1-5
CDR3: ASRPTKDRYSNQPQH

V: TRBV25-1
D: NA
size: NA
J: TRBJ1-1
CDR3: ASSDPTDFNTEAF

V: TRBV11-1
D: TRBD1
size: NA
J: TRBJ2-7
CDR3: ASSLYRGSYEQY

V: TRBV29-1
D: TRBD1
size: NA
J: TRBJ1-2
CDR3: SARDRVPGGYT

V: TRBV28
D: TRBD1
size: NA
J: TRBJ2-7
CDR3: ASSWTGVPYEQY

V: TRBV5-1
D: TRBD2
size: NA
J: TRBJ2-1
CDR3: ASSTTSGYNEQF

V: TRBV7-9
D: NA
size: once
J: TRBJ1-2
CDR3: ASSLGPPGSYT

V: TRBV30
D: TRBD1
size: NA
J: TRBJ1-4
CDR3: ACQTGEYEKLF

V: TRBV7-2
D: NA
size: few
J: TRBJ2-3
CDR3: ASSPTGSSADTQY

V: TRBV7-2
D: NA
size: NA
J: TRBJ1-3
CDR3: ASSPIRGLGNTIY

V: TRBV7-2
D: TRBD1
size: few
J: TRBJ1-5
CDR3: ASSLKTGGNQPQH

V: TRBV27
D: NA
size: many
J: TRBJ1-5
CDR3: ASQRDPQPQH

V: TRBV3-1
D: NA
size: once
J: TRBJ1-2
CDR3: ASSQAAIDYGYT

V: TRBV11-2
D: TRBD1
size: few
J: TRBJ2-5
CDR3: ASSPVAGGVETQY

V: TRBV5-1
D: NA
size: NA
J: TRBJ1-5
CDR3: ASSLGSGWEPQH

V: TRBV12-3/TRBV12-4
D: TRBD2
size: NA
J: TRBJ2-1
CDR3: ASRSSGGASWNEQF

V: TRBV6-2/TRBV6-3
D: NA
size: NA
J: TRBJ2-7
CDR3: ASKHGGTIYEQY

V: TRBV7-2
D: TRBD1
size: NA
J: TRBJ1-1
CDR3: ASSLDRVETEAF

V: TRBV6-2/TRBV6-3
D: TRBD2
size: NA
J: TRBJ2-3
CDR3: ASRTSVGTQY

V: TRBV18
D: NA
size: NA
J: TRBJ1-2
CDR3: ASSPNTGIGYT

V: TRBV6-1
D: TRBD1
size: NA
J: TRBJ1-5
CDR3: ASSSGQYNQPQH

V: TRBV6-2/TRBV6-3
D: NA
size: NA
J: TRBJ2-1
CDR3: AISEFPSREQF

V: TRBV12-3/TRBV12-4
D: NA
size: NA
J: TRBJ1-5
CDR3: ASSLHGNQPQH

V: TRBV9
D: NA
size: NA
J: TRBJ2-1
CDR3: ASSAGTDDSYNEQF

V: TRBV7-9
D: NA
size: NA
J: TRBJ1-1
CDR3: ASRPPFGARGNTEAF

V: TRBV5-1
D: NA
size: medium-sized
J: TRBJ2-2
CDR3: ASTTGVVTGELF

V: TRBV11-2
D: TRBD2
size: NA
J: TRBJ2-1
CDR3: ASSLRTSGRAWEQF

V: TRBV20-1
D: TRBD2
size: few
J: TRBJ2-1
CDR3: GAGGSGGDEQF

V: TRBV6-2/TRBV6-3
D: TRBD2
size: few
J: TRBJ2-2
CDR3: ASGGLAGFAGELF

V: TRBV7-2
D: NA
size: NA
J: TRBJ1-6
CDR3: ASSLMGLSNSPLH

V: TRBV12-3/TRBV12-4
D: NA
size: many
J: TRBJ2-7
CDR3: ASQAGDWTRTFYEQY